This entry is about one TCR beta chain. The sample is drawn from a study of shared clonotypes between healthy human individuals. Only CD45RO-negative cells positively selected for CCR7 counted as naive CD8 cells, so terminally differentiated effector memory CD45RA+ cells were excluded. This table comes from immunoSEQ multiplex PCR, and its TCRdb copy is limited to in-frame clones, with some not included. The table has around 2,000,000 clones, approximately 94% seen once. The V and J ends lost 7 bases and 5 bases, in that order; junction bases with no gene match: 9. CDR3 length: 15 amino acids. The V gene's germline CDR1 is MNHEY and CDR2 SVGAGI.

The TCR originated in a man younger than 30 in good health. Some clones in this sample may be carry-over from other donors' samples. This rearrangement joins TRBV6-5 to TRBJ2-1; 9 bases agree with TRBD1. Sequencing was performed on naive CD8+ T cells from PBMCs. The CDR3 nucleotides are TGTGCCAGCACAAACCGGGACAGGGAAAACAATGAGCAGTTCTTC. As protein: CASTNRDRENNEQFF.